These 29 T cell receptor beta chains came from one sample sequenced in a study of OX40 agonist ivuxolimab in advanced cancers. This table comes from immunoSEQ multiplex PCR, and its TCRdb copy is limited to in-frame clones, with some not included. The repertoire holds 75,000 or so clones, with around four fifths as singletons. Specimen: CD4+ or CD8+ T cells sorted from blood, collected in a trial of the OX40 agonist ivuxolimab. These receptors were taken from an adult with an advanced solid tumor such as melanoma, head and neck, liver or kidney cancer.

This CDR3 reads CASSEEITDTQYF. DNA for the CDR3: TGTGCCAGCAGTGAGGAGATCACAGATACGCAGTATTTT. This rearrangement joins TRBV2 to TRBJ2-3; D uncertain. CDR3 length: 13 residues. Germline CDR1 SNHLY, CDR2 FYNNEI. The ends were cut back, 3 bases at V and 2 bases at J, with 6 bases in the middle.

This clone was counted only a few times. J is TRBJ2-4 and V is TRBV6-6; D gene uncertain. The CDR3 totals 11 residues. Trimming removed 2 bases at V and 8 bases at J, with 4 bases between. Germline CDR1 MNHNY, CDR2 SVGAGI (reference sequence). The CDR3 protein is CASSYDYIQYF. The DNA for the CDR3 is TGTGCCAGCAGTTACGACTACATTCAGTACTTC.

The V gene is TRBV4-1, the J gene TRBJ2-1; 10 bases line up with TRBD2. V shed 1 base, J shed 7 bases, and the junction held 10 bases outside the gene matches. Germline-derived CDR1 and CDR2 are MGHRA and YSYEKL. The CDR3 covers 17 residues. The CDR3 spells CASSQASAGLARNEQFF. The CDR3 bases are TGCGCCAGCAGCCAAGCCTCCGCGGGACTAGCGCGGAATGAGCAGTTCTTC.

The gene calls are TRBV2 and TRBJ2-6; D possibly corresponds to TRBD2 (5 bases). The CDR3 has 15 residues. The V end lost 5 bases, the J end lost 0 bases, and 8 bases lay between the germline ends. In germline, CDR1 is SNHLY, CDR2 FYNNEI. CDR3: CASSRRGSGANVLTF. As DNA, the CDR3 is TGTGCCAGCAGTCGACGGGGCTCTGGGGCCAACGTCCTGACTTTC.

The chain joins TRBV10-1 to TRBJ1-2; the match to TRBD1 covers 8 bases. Germline-derived CDR1 and CDR2 are WNHNN and SYGVQD (reference sequence). Trimming removed 5 bases from V and 8 bases from J; junction bases left unmatched: 7. CDR3 length: 13 residues. The CDR3 protein is CASSPDRVSGYTF. The CDR3 DNA reads as TGCGCCAGCAGTCCGGACAGGGTCTCCGGCTACACCTTC.

This chain uses TRBV12-5 with TRBJ2-7; weak D call: TRBD2 (6 bases). Germline CDR1 LGHNT, CDR2 FRNRAP. The V and J ends lost 5 bases and 0 bases respectively, with 11 bases between them. The CDR3 is made up of 14 amino acids. The CDR3 spells CASGPPGGSYEQYF. The CDR3 region has the DNA TGTGCTAGTGGTCCCCCCGGGGGCTCCTACGAGCAGTACTTC.

The chain links TRBV21-1 to TRBJ2-3; no DNA check was done on the table's D call, TRBD1. TRBV21-1 is assigned pseudogene status. This CDR3 contains 16 residues. CDR3 sequence reads: CASSKGPGECTDTQYF. The CDR3 coding sequence is TGTGCCAGCAGCAAAGGTCCAGGGGAGTGTACAGATACGCAGTATTTT.

The rearrangement links TRBV5-1 to TRBJ1-2, with 8 bases identical to TRBD1. V gave up 5 bases and J gave up 5 bases; unmatched junction bases: 8. The CDR3 length is 14 residues. Germline CDR1 reads SGHRS; CDR2 reads YFSETQ. Written as DNA, the CDR3 is TGCGCCAGCAGTACTCAGGGGGCACGGTATGGCTACACCTTC. Protein product: CASSTQGARYGYTF. Supplemented by reference TRBV5-1 and TRBJ1-2, the full variable domain reads KAGVTQTPRYLIKTRGQQVTLSCSPISGHRSVSWYQQTPGQGLQFLFEYFSETQRNKGNFPGRFSGRQFSNSRSEMNVSTLELGDSALYLCASSTQGARYGYTFGSGTRLTVV.

This chain links TRBV5-1 with TRBJ2-1; 11 bases fit TRBD1. The germline V gene encodes CDR1 SGHRS and CDR2 YFSETQ. Losses at the gene ends were 4 bases for V and 9 bases for J; bases not matched to a gene: 6. This CDR3 is built from 14 residues. The CDR3 DNA reads TGCGCCAGCAGCAAGGACAGGGGGCGGGGTGAGCAGTTCTTC. This translates into CASSKDRGRGEQFF.

V usage is TRBV19 and J usage is TRBJ2-3, with D perhaps matching TRBD2 (6 bases). This CDR3 has 16 residues. Trimming took off 4 bases at V and 4 bases at J, with 18 bases between the two ends. Germline loops: CDR1 LNHDA, CDR2 SQIVND (reference sequence). The chain's CDR3 is CASSNIREILPDTQYF. The CDR3 DNA reads as TGTGCCAGTAGTAATATCCGGGAGATTTTACCAGATACGCAGTATTTT. Full variable domain (outside the CDR3, taken from reference TRBV19 and TRBJ2-3): DGGITQSPKYLFRKEGQNVTLSCEQNLNHDAMYWYRQDPGQGLRLIYYSQIVNDFQKGDIAEGYSVSREKKESFPLTVTSAQKNPTAFYLCASSNIREILPDTQYFGPGTRLTVL.

This sequence joins TRBV19 and TRBJ2-3; a possible D gene is TRBD1 (5 bases). Trimming stripped 7 bases from V and 1 base from J, with 9 bases between. Germline V CDR1 and CDR2: LNHDA, SQIVND (reference sequence). The CDR3 is made up of 13 amino acids. CDR3 coding DNA: TGTGCCAGTACCCAGACAGGCACAGATACGCAGTATTTT. Amino acids: CASTQTGTDTQYF.

The chain recombines TRBV7-9 with TRBJ2-3, with 9 bases aligning to TRBD1. V trimming: 0 bases; J trimming: 4 bases; junction bases outside the gene matches: 5. From germline, CDR1 is SEHNR and CDR2 FQNEAQ (reference sequence). The CDR3 totals 16 residues. CDR3 in DNA: TGTGCCAGCAGCTTAGCAGACAGGGGGTTCGCAGATACGCAGTATTTT. This encodes CASSLADRGFADTQYF.

CDR3 DNA sequence: TGTGCCAGCAGCGTTGGGACGGCTAGCTACGAGCAGTACTTC. Translating it yields CASSVGTASYEQYF. The V call is TRBV11-1, the J call TRBJ2-7; D may correspond to TRBD1 or TRBD2 (5 bases each). The CDR3 is made up of 14 amino acids. Germline CDR1 reads SGHAT; CDR2 reads FQDESV (reference sequence). V shed 5 bases and J shed 3 bases, with 14 bases lying between them.

This clone was counted only a few times. V is TRBV21-1 and J is TRBJ2-7; the table's D call of TRBD1 was not tested on the DNA. TRBV21-1 represents a pseudogene. The CDR3 is made up of 17 amino acids. Here the CDR3 DNA reads TGTGCCAGCAGCAAAGGGTCGGGACAGGGTATGAGCTACGAGCAGTACTTC. It is translated as CASSKGSGQGMSYEQYF.

This chain uses TRBV6-1 with TRBJ1-5; no definite D call. CDR1 MNHNS and CDR2 SASEGT come from the germline V gene. V was cut by 6 bases and J by 0 bases, with 6 bases left in between. The CDR3 loop spans 13 amino acids. This CDR3 reads CASRYSSNQPQHF. The CDR3 region has the DNA TGTGCCAGCAGGTACAGTAGCAATCAGCCCCAGCATTTT.

CDR3 loop: CASSFPGQNQPQHF. CDR3 DNA: TGTGCCAGCAGCTTCCCAGGACAGAATCAGCCCCAGCATTTT. The chain carries TRBV7-9 and TRBJ1-5; D perhaps matches TRBD1 (6 bases). The CDR3 runs to 14 residues. The ends were cut back, 3 bases at V and 4 bases at J, with 10 bases in the middle. Germline V gives CDR1 SEHNR, CDR2 FQNEAQ (reference sequence).

The gene calls are TRBV7-9 and TRBJ1-1; D unclear. The CDR3 is made up of 14 amino acids. Trimming removed 8 bases at V and 1 base at J, with 14 bases between. Germline V gene lookup returns CDR1 SEHNR and CDR2 FQNEAQ (reference sequence). The CDR3 loop is CASVIIGGNTEAFF. The CDR3 DNA sequence: TGTGCCAGCGTAATAATAGGTGGGAACACTGAAGCTTTCTTT.

The rearrangement joins TRBV29-1 to TRBJ2-4; TRBD2 might be the D (6 bases). Trimming left V 7 bases short and J 4 bases short, with 14 bases between. This CDR3 is built from 13 residues. The germline gives CDR1 SQVTM, CDR2 ANQGSEA. CDR3 sequence reads: CSALGLPKNIQYF. The DNA for the CDR3 is TGCAGCGCCCTGGGACTCCCGAAAAACATTCAGTACTTC.

With regard to this clone: Its ends do not fully match the called genes, so a read error is possible. The V and J genes are TRBV5-1 and TRBJ2-5; D may be TRBD2 (5 bases). This CDR3 has 15 residues. CDR1 and CDR2 from the germline V gene are SGHRS and YFSETQ. CDR3 sequence: CASSYGVGYQEAQYF. The CDR3 DNA reads as TGCGCCAGCAGCTACGGGGTGGGTTACCAAGAGGCCCAGTACTTC.

This clone occurred once. The CDR3 loop is CASSQERVLNTEAFF. The CDR3 bases are TGTGCCAGCAGCCAAGAAAGGGTTCTGAACACTGAAGCTTTCTTT. The rearrangement uses TRBV11-2 and TRBJ1-1, with D uncertain. Trimming left V 5 bases short and J 0 bases short, with 13 bases between. The CDR3 has 15 amino acids. Germline V lookup: CDR1 SGHAT, CDR2 FQNNGV.

The chain employs TRBV5-1 and TRBJ2-3; D unclear. This CDR3 is 16 amino acids long. Trimming cost V 0 bases and J 4 bases, with 15 bases left between them. The germline gives CDR1 SGHRS, CDR2 YFSETQ. The CDR3 coding sequence is TGCGCCAGCAGCTTGGAGGGTACCCTCAAGTCAGATACGCAGTATTTT. Translation gives CASSLEGTLKSDTQYF.

This clone was seen just once. The rearrangement joins TRBV27 to TRBJ2-2; the match to TRBD2 covers 7 bases. The CDR3 has 17 amino acids. Per the germline V gene, CDR1 is MNHEY and CDR2 is SMNVEV (reference sequence). J gave up 5 bases and V 4 bases, and 13 bases lay outside the gene matches. The CDR3 loop reads CASSSRLGGSKTGELFF. CDR3 nucleotides: TGTGCCAGCAGTTCTCGACTGGGCGGGAGCAAAACCGGGGAGCTGTTTTTT.

This chain joins TRBV7-2 and TRBJ2-3; D may be TRBD1 (6 bases). Germline lookup yields CDR1 SGHTA and CDR2 FQGNSA. V lost 6 bases and J 6 bases, leaving 13 bases between the germline ends. The CDR3 totals 13 residues. DNA for the CDR3: TGTGCCAGCAGGCCGACAGGTGTGGATACGCAGTATTTT. It translates to CASRPTGVDTQYF.

This clone was seen once. Here the CDR3 DNA reads TGCGCCAGCAGCTTAGGCACCGGAGCGGATGAGCAGTTCTTC. Protein product: CASSLGTGADEQFF. The gene calls are TRBV5-1 and TRBJ2-1, with D maybe TRBD2 (5 bases). The V gene lost 2 bases and the J gene lost 8 bases, with 14 bases spanning the gap. This CDR3 spans 14 amino acids. Germline CDR1 and CDR2: SGHRS and YFSETQ.

The rearrangement uses TRBV5-1 and TRBJ2-3, with D perhaps being TRBD1 or TRBD2 (5 bases each). Germline V CDR1 and CDR2: SGHRS, YFSETQ. V was clipped by 4 bases and J by 0 bases, with 15 bases between them. There are 16 residues in the CDR3. The CDR3 region is CASSGDQPRSTDTQYF. The CDR3 DNA reads as TGCGCCAGCAGCGGGGACCAGCCACGGAGCACAGATACGCAGTATTTT.

The chain is built from TRBV19 and TRBJ1-1, with D perhaps matching TRBD1 (5 bases). V was clipped by 3 bases and J by 0 bases, with 11 bases between them. Germline-derived CDR1 and CDR2 are LNHDA and SQIVND (reference sequence). This CDR3 is built from 15 residues. Here the CDR3 DNA reads TGTGCCAGTAGTATTTTGGCGGACATGAACACTGAAGCTTTCTTT. Protein: CASSILADMNTEAFF. Complete variable domain (other parts from reference TRBV19 and TRBJ1-1): DGGITQSPKYLFRKEGQNVTLSCEQNLNHDAMYWYRQDPGQGLRLIYYSQIVNDFQKGDIAEGYSVSREKKESFPLTVTSAQKNPTAFYLCASSILADMNTEAFFGQGTRLTVV.

This sequence joins TRBV25-1 and TRBJ1-1; D call uncertain. V shed 5 bases and J shed 3 bases, with 7 bases lying between them. This CDR3 is built from 12 residues. Germline loops: CDR1 MGHDK, CDR2 SYGVNS. The CDR3 DNA is TGTGCCAGCAGTTCTTGGGACACTGAAGCTTTCTTT. It translates to CASSSWDTEAFF.

The V and J genes are TRBV7-9 and TRBJ1-6, with D possibly matching TRBD1 (5 bases). In germline, CDR1 is SEHNR, CDR2 FQNEAQ (reference sequence). Trimming removed 5 bases from V and 13 bases from J, with 15 bases in between. This CDR3 comprises 13 residues. The DNA for the CDR3 is TGTGCCAGCAGCGCCGGGGCAAGGGGCCCCCTCCACTTT. It yields the protein CASSAGARGPLHF.

In this sample, this clone turned up a few times. V and J are TRBV15 and TRBJ1-2; D gene uncertain. CDR1 LNHNV and CDR2 YYDKDF come from the germline V gene (reference sequence). This CDR3 contains 15 residues. The V end was cut by 0 bases, the J end by 4 bases, with 12 bases between. The CDR3 DNA sequence: TGTGCCACCAGCAGAGATCTGAGGGTGACCTATGGCTACACCTTC. Its translation: CATSRDLRVTYGYTF.